The clone carrying this TCR beta chain has just a few counts. Its specificity is not known. The source of the sample is a study of beta chain features in type 1 diabetes. The sequenced template was cDNA made from the entire isolated RNA. Clones were sequenced by immunoSEQ multiplex PCR, and TCRdb holds only the in-frame ones, with some missing. The sample records under 550,000 clones, over 10% being singletons. Study-wide points: The study found that naive, central memory and Treg TCRB repertoires appeared more similar in patients than in healthy donors. Because the template was cDNA, high-expressing cells might be over-represented.

The V and J ends lost 1 base and 1 base respectively, with 17 bases between them. The germline V gene encodes CDR1 LGHNA and CDR2 YSLEER. CDR3 length: 17 amino acids. The authors sorted CD4+ naive, central memory, regulatory and stem cell-like memory cells via CD45RO/CCR7/CD25/CD127/CD95/CD27. Without exception, sorted populations had purity beyond 95%. The sequence came from a young woman in good health. The sequencing input was naive CD4+ T cells from blood. J is TRBJ2-7 and V is TRBV4-3; perhaps TRBD1 as D (5 bases). The chain's CDR3 is CASSQGRRGRPSYEQYF. The CDR3 DNA follows: TGCGCCAGCAGCCAAGGGCGTAGGGGCAGACCATCCTACGAGCAGTACTTC.